Sequencing of this TCR beta chain was carried out in a study of T cell repertoires in cytomegalovirus infection. This clonotype was picked up a small number of times. CDR1 and CDR2 (germline): SEHNR, FQNEAQ (reference sequence). The CDR3 runs to 11 residues. Trimming removed 3 bases from V and 8 bases from J, with 7 bases in between. Via MiXCR, TCRdb re-called the reads, giving one row per CDR3 protein. The data hold more than 140,000 distinct CDR3 sequences, with 6.5% observed a single time. The gene calls are TRBV7-9 and TRBJ1-1, with D uncertain. The sequenced material came from PBMCs. This sequence originates from a human donor in good health (CMV status not recorded). Some clones in this sample may be carry-over from other donors' samples. The CDR3: CASSLEGEAFF. CDR3 nucleotide sequence: TGTGCCAGCAGCTTGGAAGGAGAAGCTTTCTTT.